This entry describes one T cell receptor beta chain. This specimen belongs to a study of T-cell memory formation after mild COVID-19. TCRdb reprocessed the 5' RACE reads with MiXCR, giving one entry per CDR3 protein. The profile covers fewer than 300,000 distinct CDR3 sequences, with over 15% appearing a single time and more than 20% taken by the ten largest. Sequencing was carried out using PBMCs or a T cell subset sorted from them (not recorded which). This receptor was identified in a man aged 18 to 29 who had mild COVID-19 (a few samples of this study predate the infection). Cell type and time point are not known.

In DNA, the CDR3 is TGTGCCTGCGCACAGGGACTAGCGGGGGCGGAGACCCAGTACTTC. It specifies CACAQGLAGAETQYF. The J gene is TRBJ2-5, the V gene TRBV12-3 or TRBV12-4; TRBD2 matches 14 bases. J gave up 5 bases and V 11 bases, and 10 bases lay outside the gene matches. The CDR3 extends over 15 amino acids.